This T cell receptor beta chain was observed in a study of siplizumab effects on memory and regulatory T cells. General study results and limits: Roughly 80-96% of proliferating CD4+ or CD8+ clones lacked an assignable naive or memory phenotype.

The assay was immunoSEQ multiplex PCR, and TCRdb's table has in-frame clones only and misses some. The sample has 95,000 to 100,000 clones; 80% to 95% are singletons. The germline V gene has CDR1 LNHNV and CDR2 YYDKDF (reference sequence). J was trimmed by 2 bases and V by 2 bases; bases with no gene match: 10. CDR3 size: 17 residues. This clone was found a few times. Its cognate antigen is unknown. This chain connects TRBV15 to TRBJ2-3, with TRBD1 identical over 7 bases. The sequence was collected from a human donor in good health. Input material: non-Treg CD4+ T cells sorted from blood. The CDR3 protein is CATSRQLTGPPTDTQYF. In nucleotides, the CDR3 is TGTGCCACCAGCAGACAATTGACAGGGCCACCCACAGATACGCAGTATTTT.